This entry describes one T cell receptor beta chain. The data belong to a study of shared clonotypes between healthy human individuals. The CDR3 length is 17 residues. Germline V CDR1 and CDR2: SSHAT, FNYEAQ (reference sequence). J was trimmed by 4 bases and V by 1 base; bases with no gene match: 6. The assay was immunoSEQ multiplex PCR, and TCRdb's table has in-frame clones only and misses some. Of 700,000 or so clones in the sample, more than 70% were seen once. V usage is TRBV7-7 and J usage is TRBJ2-1, with TRBD1 matching 11 bases. The material sequenced was memory CD4+ T cells sorted from blood. The subset is: CD45RA-negative fraction. The TCR was taken from a woman aged 25 to 39 in good health. The CDR3 DNA follows: TGTGCCAGCAGCTTAGACTCCGGGACAGGGGGGTACAATGAGCAGTTCTTC. Residues: CASSLDSGTGGYNEQFF. The full variable domain, rest sourced from reference TRBV7-7 and TRBJ2-1, is GAGVSQSPRYKVTKRGQDVTLRCDPISSHATLYWYQQALGQGPEFLTYFNYEAQPDKSGLPSDRFSAERPEGSISTLTIQRTEQRDSAMYRCASSLDSGTGGYNEQFFGPGTRLTVL.